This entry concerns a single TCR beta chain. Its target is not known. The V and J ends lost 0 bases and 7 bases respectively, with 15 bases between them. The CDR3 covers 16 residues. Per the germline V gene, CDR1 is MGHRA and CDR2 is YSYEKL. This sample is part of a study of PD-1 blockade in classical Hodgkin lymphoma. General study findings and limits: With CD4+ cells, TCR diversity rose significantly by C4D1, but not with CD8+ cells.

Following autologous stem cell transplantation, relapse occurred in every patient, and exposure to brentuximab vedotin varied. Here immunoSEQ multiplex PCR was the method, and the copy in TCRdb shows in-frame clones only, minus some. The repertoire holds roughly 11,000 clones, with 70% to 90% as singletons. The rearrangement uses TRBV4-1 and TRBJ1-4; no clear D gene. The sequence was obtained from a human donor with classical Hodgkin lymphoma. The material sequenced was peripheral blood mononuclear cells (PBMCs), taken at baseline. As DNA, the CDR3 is TGCGCCAGCAGCCAAGATTTATCTGCTCCGAGTGAAAAACTGTTTTTT. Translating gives CASSQDLSAPSEKLFF.